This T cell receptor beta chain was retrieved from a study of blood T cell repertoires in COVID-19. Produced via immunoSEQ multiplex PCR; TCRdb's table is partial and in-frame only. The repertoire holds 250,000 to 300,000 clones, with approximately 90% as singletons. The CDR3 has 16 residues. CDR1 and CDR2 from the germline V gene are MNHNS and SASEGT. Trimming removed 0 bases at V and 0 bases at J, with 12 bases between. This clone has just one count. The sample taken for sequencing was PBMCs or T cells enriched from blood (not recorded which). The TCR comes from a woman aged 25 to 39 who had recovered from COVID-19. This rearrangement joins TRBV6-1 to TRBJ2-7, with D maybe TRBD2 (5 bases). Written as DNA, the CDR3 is TGTGCCAGCAGTGAAGCGGCTAGCAGGAGCTCCTACGAGCAGTACTTC. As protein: CASSEAASRSSYEQYF.